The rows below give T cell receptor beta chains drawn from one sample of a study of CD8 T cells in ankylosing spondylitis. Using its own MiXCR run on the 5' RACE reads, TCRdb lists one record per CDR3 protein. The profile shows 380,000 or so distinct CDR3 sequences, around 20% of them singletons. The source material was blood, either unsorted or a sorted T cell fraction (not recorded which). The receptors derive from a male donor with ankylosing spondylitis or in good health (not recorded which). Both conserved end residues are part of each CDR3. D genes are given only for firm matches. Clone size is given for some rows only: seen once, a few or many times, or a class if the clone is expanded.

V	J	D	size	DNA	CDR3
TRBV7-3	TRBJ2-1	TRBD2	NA	TGTGCCAGCAGCACTTGGCCTAGCGGATACAATGAGCAGTTCTTC	CASSTWPSGYNEQFF
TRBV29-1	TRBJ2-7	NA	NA	TGCAGCGCCGCCAACATGTCGGAGCAGTACTTC	CSAANMSEQYF
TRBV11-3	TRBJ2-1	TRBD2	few	TGTGCCAGCAGCTTCTCAGCGGGGGGCGAGTACAATGAGCAGTTCTTC	CASSFSAGGEYNEQFF
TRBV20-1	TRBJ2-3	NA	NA	TGCAGTGCCACATCACTTCCCGAGACGACCGCCTCCTATACGCAGTATTTT	CSATSLPETTASYTQYF
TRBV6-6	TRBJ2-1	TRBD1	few	TGTGCCAGCACCGAGGGGGCCGGGACAGGGTCGTTCTTC	CASTEGAGTGSFF
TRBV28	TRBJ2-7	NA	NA	TGTGCCAGCAGCCTCACGGGACCGCTCCCCGAGCAGTACTTC	CASSLTGPLPEQYF
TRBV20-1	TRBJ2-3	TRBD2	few	TGCAGTGCTAGTCTTGGCGGGGGAACAGATACGCAGTATTTT	CSASLGGGTDTQYF
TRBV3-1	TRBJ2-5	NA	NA	TGTGCCAGCAGCCAAGAGGAAGAGACCCAGTACTTC	CASSQEEETQYF
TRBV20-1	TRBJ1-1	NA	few	TGCAGTGCTAGAGATCTTTGGCTCGCGGACACTGAAGCTTTCTTT	CSARDLWLADTEAFF
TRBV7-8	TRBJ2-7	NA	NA	TGTGCCAGCAGCCCGCACAGGGACACCTACGAGCAGTACTTC	CASSPHRDTYEQYF
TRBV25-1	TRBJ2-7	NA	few	TGTGCCAGCAGTTCTTCTACGGACACCTACTCCTACGAGCAGTACTTC	CASSSSTDTYSYEQYF
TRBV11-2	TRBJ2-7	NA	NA	TGTGCCAGCAGCTTACTGTGGTACGAGCAGTACTTC	CASSLLWYEQYF
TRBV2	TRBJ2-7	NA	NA	TGTGCCAGCCTGCTACAGGGATCTCCCGAGCAGTACTTC	CASLLQGSPEQYF
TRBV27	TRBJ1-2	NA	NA	TGTGCCAGCAGTTTTAACACCAACTATGGCTACACCTTC	CASSFNTNYGYTF
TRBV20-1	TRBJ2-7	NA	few	TGCAGTGCCGGACAGACTACAGCCTACGAGCAGTACTTC	CSAGQTTAYEQYF
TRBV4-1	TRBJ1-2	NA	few	TGCGCCAGCAGCCAAAATCAGGGCGGGTATGGCTACACCTTC	CASSQNQGGYGYTF
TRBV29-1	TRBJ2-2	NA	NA	TGCAGCGTCGCAGTCAGGCGCAACACCGGGGAGCTGTTTTTT	CSVAVRRNTGELFF
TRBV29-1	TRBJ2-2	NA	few	TGCAGCGTTCGACAGGGACTCACCGGGGAGCTGTTTTTT	CSVRQGLTGELFF
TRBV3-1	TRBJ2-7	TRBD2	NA	TGTGCCAGCAGCCGCGGACTAGCGGACTCCTACGAGCAGTACTTC	CASSRGLADSYEQYF
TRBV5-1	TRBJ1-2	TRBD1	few	TGCGCCAGCAGCGAGGACAGGTGGGCGTATGGCTACACCTTC	CASSEDRWAYGYTF
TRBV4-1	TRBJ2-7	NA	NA	TGCGCCAGCAGCCAAGAAACAGCCTACGAGCAGTACTTC	CASSQETAYEQYF
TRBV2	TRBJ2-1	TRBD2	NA	TGTGCCAGCAGCCCGGGACTAGCGGGGGGCCAACCCCCGGGGTTCTTC	CASSPGLAGGQPPGFF
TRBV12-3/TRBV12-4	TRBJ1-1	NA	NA	TGTGCCAGCAGTTTAGCGGGGGGGTGGGGAGCTTTCTTT	CASSLAGGWGAFF
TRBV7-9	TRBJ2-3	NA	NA	TGTGCCAGCAGCGGGGGGGCGGGGACAACTAGCACAGATACGCAGTATTTT	CASSGGAGTTSTDTQYF
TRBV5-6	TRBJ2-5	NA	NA	TGTGCCAGCAACCTCGTCCCGGGGGCGGGTGAGACCCAGTACTTC	CASNLVPGAGETQYF
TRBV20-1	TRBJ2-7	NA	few	TGCAGTGCTACGATTTGGACAGGGACTATCTACGAGCAGTACTTC	CSATIWTGTIYEQYF
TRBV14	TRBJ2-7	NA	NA	TGTGCCAGCAGCCCGATCGGCAGTACTCTCTCCTACGAGCAGTACTTC	CASSPIGSTLSYEQYF
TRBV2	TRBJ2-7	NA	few	TGTGCCAGCAGTGGAGGGACAACGGAGGGGTACGAGCAGTACTTC	CASSGGTTEGYEQYF
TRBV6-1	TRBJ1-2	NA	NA	TGTGCCAGCAGTGAGGGGACACCCGACTATGGCTACACCTTC	CASSEGTPDYGYTF
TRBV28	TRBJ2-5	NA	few	TGTGCCAGCAGCCCTTTGGGGAAAGGGGAGACCCAGTACTTC	CASSPLGKGETQYF